The 28 T cell receptor beta chains listed next were all sequenced from one sample in a study of shared clonotypes between healthy human individuals. Sequencing was performed with immunoSEQ multiplex PCR; in TCRdb, only in-frame clones are kept and a portion is missing. The sample yields about 1.5 million clones, 95% to 99% seen once. The sample comprised naive CD4+ T cells sorted from blood. As for subset: CD45RA+ positively selected. The receptor set was obtained from a man aged 25 to 45 in good health.

The chain combines TRBV6-1 with TRBJ2-7, with TRBD1 matching 7 bases. Germline V lookup: CDR1 MNHNS, CDR2 SASEGT. There are 15 residues in the CDR3. Trimming at V came to 2 bases and at J to 0 bases, leaving 4 bases not matched to a gene. CDR3 bases: TGTGCCAGCAGTGAACCTTACAGGGGCTCCTACGAGCAGTACTTC. Translated: CASSEPYRGSYEQYF.

This sequence joins TRBV27 and TRBJ1-1; D is undetermined. Trimming stripped 0 bases from V and 1 base from J, with 9 bases between. Per the germline V gene, CDR1 is MNHEY and CDR2 is SMNVEV (reference sequence). The CDR3 is 15 residues long. CDR3 DNA sequence: TGTGCCAGCAGTTTATCCCGACTCTCGAACACTGAAGCTTTCTTT. Amino acid sequence: CASSLSRLSNTEAFF.

The chain combines TRBV6-1 with TRBJ2-5; D is unclear. The V gene's germline CDR1 is MNHNS and CDR2 SASEGT. V shed 2 bases and J shed 1 base, with 8 bases lying between them. The length of the CDR3 is 14 residues. CDR3 nucleotide sequence: TGTGCCAGCAGTGAATATTTGCCCCAAGAGACCCAGTACTTC. Amino acids: CASSEYLPQETQYF.

The rearrangement uses TRBV6-5 and TRBJ1-2, with D perhaps TRBD1 (5 bases). Trimming removed 3 bases from V and 0 bases from J, with 14 bases in between. CDR1 is MNHEY and CDR2 is SVGAGI in the germline V gene. The CDR3 is made up of 16 amino acids. CDR3 region: CASSYPGRLTNYGYTF. The CDR3 DNA reads as TGTGCCAGCAGTTATCCGGGGCGCCTCACTAACTATGGCTACACCTTC.

The genes are TRBV27 and TRBJ1-1, with 7 nucleotides matching TRBD1. In germline, CDR1 is MNHEY, CDR2 SMNVEV (reference sequence). The CDR3 spans 16 residues. J lost 11 bases, V lost 8 bases, and 23 bases had no gene match. The CDR3 coding sequence is TGTGCCAGCGCAACTCCGGGACAGACTCCGGAGCGTTCCGCTTTCTTT. Its translation is CASATPGQTPERSAFF.

The chain recombines TRBV7-8 with TRBJ1-1; 10 nucleotides align to TRBD1. This CDR3 comprises 15 residues. V dropped 4 bases and J dropped 3; count of bases not matched to a gene: 5. CDR1 and CDR2 (germline): SGHVS, FQNEAQ. The CDR3 is CASSSRTGGDTEAFF. In DNA form, the CDR3 reads TGTGCCAGCAGCTCGCGGACAGGGGGAGACACTGAAGCTTTCTTT.

This chain connects TRBV6-6 to TRBJ2-5, with D perhaps TRBD2 (6 bases). Per the germline V gene, CDR1 is MNHNY and CDR2 is SVGAGI (reference sequence). Trimming cost V 6 bases and J 1 base, with 12 bases left between them. The CDR3 totals 14 residues. In nucleotides, the CDR3 is TGTGCCAGCAGCCATACCGGGAGCCAAGAGACCCAGTACTTC. Translated, it gives CASSHTGSQETQYF.

This rearrangement joins TRBV29-1 to TRBJ2-2; D call uncertain. The CDR3 contains 15 residues. Looked up from germline, CDR1 is SQVTM and CDR2 is ANQGSEA. Trimming took off 4 bases at V and 3 bases at J, with 15 bases between the two ends. The DNA for the CDR3 is TGCAGCGTTGTAGTGGGATCATTAGACACCGGGGAGCTGTTTTTT. It specifies CSVVVGSLDTGELFF.

The chain has TRBV11-2 and TRBJ2-7; possible D gene TRBD2, 5 bases. This CDR3 contains 12 residues. V dropped 5 bases and J dropped 3 bases, with 8 bases sitting between them. CDR1 and CDR2 from the germline V gene are SGHAT and FQNNGV. CDR3 nucleotide sequence: TGTGCCAGCAGCCCCCGGGGCTACGAGCAGTACTTC. This encodes CASSPRGYEQYF. The whole variable domain, remainder taken from reference TRBV11-2 and TRBJ2-7, is EAGVAQSPRYKIIEKRQSVAFWCNPISGHATLYWYQQILGQGPKLLIQFQNNGVVDDSQLPKDRFSAERLKGVDSTLKIQPAKLEDSAVYLCASSPRGYEQYFGPGTRLTVT.

The V call is TRBV27, the J call TRBJ2-2; possibly TRBD2 for D (5 bases). This CDR3 contains 17 residues. Deletions cut 5 bases from V and 0 bases from J, with 16 bases between. Per the germline V gene, CDR1 is MNHEY and CDR2 is SMNVEV (reference sequence). The CDR3 loop is CASSPPIFSANTGELFF. In nucleotides, the CDR3 is TGTGCCAGCAGTCCCCCTATTTTTAGCGCGAACACCGGGGAGCTGTTTTTT.

The chain has TRBV7-6 and TRBJ2-1; 12 bases align to TRBD1. CDR3 length: 14 residues. Unmatched junction bases numbered 5, after V lost 8 bases and J lost 6 bases. CDR1 is SGHVS, CDR2 FNYEAQ, per germline. The CDR3 protein is CASSPGQGANEQFF. The CDR3 DNA reads TGTGCCAGCTCACCGGGACAGGGGGCCAATGAGCAGTTCTTC.

The chain combines TRBV28 with TRBJ2-7, with TRBD2 matching over 9 bases. The CDR3 covers 17 residues. Germline trimming cut 2 bases from V and 0 bases from J; bases unmatched to any gene: 8. Germline V CDR1 and CDR2: MDHEN, SYDVKM. CDR3 sequence reads: CASSLPTEREASYEQYF. The CDR3 bases are TGTGCCAGCAGTTTACCCACGGAGCGGGAGGCCTCCTACGAGCAGTACTTC.

The chain joins TRBV28 to TRBJ2-7; the D gene could be TRBD1 or TRBD2 (7 bases each). Trimming shortened V by 6 bases and J by 4 bases, and 19 bases separated the two germline ends. This CDR3 comprises 15 residues. Germline V gene lookup returns CDR1 MDHEN and CDR2 SYDVKM. CDR3 sequence reads: CASSPPRGGVYEQYF. CDR3 in DNA: TGTGCCAGCAGCCCTCCCAGGGGGGGCGTTTACGAGCAGTACTTC.

The count of this clone is one. V and J are TRBV19 and TRBJ1-1; weak D call: TRBD1 (5 bases). The germline V gene has CDR1 LNHDA and CDR2 SQIVND (reference sequence). This CDR3 spans 17 amino acids. Trimming shortened V by 2 bases and J by 3 bases, and 19 bases separated the two germline ends. Here the CDR3 reads CASSIRGLQGVYTEAFF. CDR3 sequence (DNA): TGTGCCAGTAGTATACGAGGTCTCCAGGGAGTGTACACTGAAGCTTTCTTT.

V is TRBV5-1 and J is TRBJ1-5, with TRBD1 matching 7 bases. CDR1 is SGHRS and CDR2 is YFSETQ in the germline V gene. V lost 1 base, J lost 6 bases, and 7 bases stayed unmatched. This CDR3 is built from 15 residues. The CDR3 loop reads CASSLFPGGSQPQHF. The CDR3 DNA reads TGCGCCAGCAGCTTGTTTCCAGGGGGGAGTCAGCCCCAGCATTTT.

This clone is a singleton in its sample. The V call is TRBV30, the J call TRBJ2-3; 7 bases are shared with TRBD2. CDR3 length: 15 amino acids. The J segment lost 0 bases and the V segment lost 2 bases, leaving 5 bases of the junction unmatched. Germline V CDR1 and CDR2: GTSNPN, SVGIG (reference sequence). The CDR3 here is CAWSSSGSSTDTQYF. The CDR3, as DNA: TGTGCCTGGAGTTCTAGCGGCTCAAGCACAGATACGCAGTATTTT.

The J gene is TRBJ2-5, the V gene TRBV28, with 8 bases fitting TRBD2. The CDR3 loop spans 13 amino acids. V was clipped by 4 bases and J by 7 bases; unmatched bases: 5. The germline V gene has CDR1 MDHEN and CDR2 SYDVKM. The CDR3 sequence is CASSSGTRGTQYF. The CDR3 bases are TGTGCCAGCAGTTCCGGGACTAGAGGGACCCAGTACTTC.

The DNA of the CDR3 is TGCGCCAGCACGGGGTCCGGAAACACCATATATTTT. This translates into CASTGSGNTIYF. The chain is built from TRBV10-2 and TRBJ1-3; D unclear. Germline loops: CDR1 WSHSY, CDR2 SAAADI. Trimming took off 7 bases at V and 4 bases at J, with 8 bases between the two ends. This CDR3 comprises 12 residues.

This chain joins TRBV29-1 and TRBJ1-3; D not resolved. The germline gives CDR1 SQVTM, CDR2 ANQGSEA. The CDR3 is 11 residues long. CDR3 bases: TGCGGAGGACGGAATGGAAACACCATATATTTT. The encoded protein is CGGRNGNTIYF.

V gene TRBV19 combines with J gene TRBJ1-4, with 8 bases fitting TRBD1. The germline CDR1 and CDR2 sequences are LNHDA and SQIVND (reference sequence). The CDR3 spans 12 residues. The trim removed 11 bases at V and 8 bases at J, leaving 7 bases unmatched. CDR3 sequence (DNA): TGTGCCTCTTGGGACAGGAGAGAAAAACTGTTTTTT. It translates to CASWDRREKLFF.

The J gene is TRBJ1-1, the V gene TRBV5-4; 11 bases are a match to TRBD1. CDR3 length: 16 residues. In germline, CDR1 is SGHNT, CDR2 YYREEE (reference sequence). V was pared by 3 bases and J by 7 bases, with 11 bases of the junction left unmatched. The CDR3 loop reads CASSYYQGDRGFEAFF. In nucleotides, the CDR3 is TGTGCCAGCAGCTATTATCAGGGGGACAGGGGGTTTGAAGCTTTCTTT.

This chain joins TRBV27 and TRBJ2-3; D unclear. This CDR3 has 18 amino acids. V was cut by 0 bases and J by 2 bases, with 18 bases left in between. Germline V gene sequence: CDR1 MNHEY, CDR2 SMNVEV (reference sequence). CDR3 DNA sequence: TGTGCCAGCAGTTTATCAACGCCCGAGATCTCGTACACAGATACGCAGTATTTT. Translated: CASSLSTPEISYTDTQYF.

The rearrangement joins TRBV29-1 to TRBJ1-2; 11 nucleotides align to TRBD1. J gave up 5 bases and V 4 bases, and 3 bases lay outside the gene matches. Looked up from germline, CDR1 is SQVTM and CDR2 is ANQGSEA. CDR3 length: 13 residues. The CDR3 is CSVGTGGGYGYTF. CDR3 in DNA: TGCAGCGTTGGGACAGGGGGCGGGTATGGCTACACCTTC. Complete variable domain (other parts from reference TRBV29-1 and TRBJ1-2): SAVISQKPSRDICQRGTSLTIQCQVDSQVTMMFWYRQQPGQSLTLIATANQGSEATYESGFVIDKFPISRPNLTFSTLTVSNMSPEDSSIYLCSVGTGGGYGYTFGSGTRLTVV.

J is TRBJ2-3 and V is TRBV2, with TRBD2 matching 15 bases. This CDR3 is 17 amino acids long. The V gene end was trimmed by 10 bases and the J gene end by 2 bases; junction bases not matched to a gene: 10. Germline V lookup: CDR1 SNHLY, CDR2 FYNNEI. The CDR3 DNA reads TGTGCCACTTGGACTAGCGGGAGGGCCGGGGCCACAGATACGCAGTATTTT. Translated, it gives CATWTSGRAGATDTQYF.

The rearrangement joins TRBV7-6 to TRBJ2-7; 12 bases agree with TRBD2. From germline, CDR1 is SGHVS and CDR2 FNYEAQ. The CDR3 extends over 16 amino acids. The V segment lost 4 bases and the J segment 1 base; nucleotides outside the gene matches: 5. CDR3 in amino acids: CASSSKLAGGSYEQYF. In nucleotides, the CDR3 is TGTGCCAGCAGCTCCAAACTAGCGGGAGGTTCCTACGAGCAGTACTTC.

V usage is TRBV7-2 and J usage is TRBJ1-1, with D perhaps matching TRBD1 (6 bases). The CDR3 runs to 14 residues. CDR1 is SGHTA and CDR2 is FQGNSA in the germline V gene. With 2 bases removed from V and 4 bases from J, the gap between germline ends came to 11 bases. CDR3 protein: CASSLKQGSTEAFF. For the CDR3, the DNA is TGTGCCAGCAGCTTAAAACAGGGTTCCACTGAAGCTTTCTTT.

The CDR3 DNA reads TGTGCCAGCATCGCCGGGACTAGCCTCTACGAGCAGTACTTC. It encodes CASIAGTSLYEQYF. V is TRBV28 and J is TRBJ2-7; 9 bases match TRBD2. The CDR3 is 14 amino acids. V lost 7 bases and J lost 3; bases outside the gene matches: 7. Germline CDR1 is MDHEN and CDR2 is SYDVKM. Full variable domain (missing parts from reference TRBV28 and TRBJ2-7): DVKVTQSSRYLVKRTGEKVFLECVQDMDHENMFWYRQDPGLGLRLIYFSYDVKMKEKGDIPEGYSVSREKKERFSLILESASTNQTSMYLCASIAGTSLYEQYFGPGTRLTVT.

The V and J genes are TRBV29-1 and TRBJ2-2; D gene uncertain. CDR3 length: 11 residues. Germline V CDR1 and CDR2: SQVTM, ANQGSEA. Trimming left V 3 bases short and J 3 bases short, with 2 bases between. CDR3 coding DNA: TGCAGCGTTGAGGACACCGGGGAGCTGTTTTTT. Translation: CSVEDTGELFF.